These 8 T cell receptor beta chains were all obtained from the same sample, sequenced in a study of blood T cell repertoires in COVID-19 (dated by TCRdb to the early 2020s). The method behind the library was the immunoSEQ multiplex PCR assay. The immuneACCESS repertoire file appears here via TCRdb, limited to in-frame rearrangements. These files lack a portion of the clones; in checked studies, under half of the deficit traces to unresolved V genes, and the cause of the others is not known. Across this sample there are over 350,000 clones, with more than 80% seen only once. The ten largest clonotypes hold almost 1.5% of the sample. Sequenced material: peripheral blood. The receptors stem from a woman aged 30 to 39 with active or convalescent COVID-19.

The V gene is TRBV6-5, the J gene TRBJ2-5; D is possibly TRBD1 (6 bases). Germline CDR1 is MNHEY and CDR2 is SVGAGI. The CDR3 has 12 amino acids. This chain's CDR3 is CSVWDQGQTQYF. As DNA, the CDR3 is TGTTCGGTCTGGGACCAGGGGCAGACCCAGTACTTC.

The chain has TRBV7-2 and TRBJ1-1, with D maybe TRBD1 (6 bases). V lost 1 base and J lost 4, with 10 bases in between. CDR3 length: 14 amino acids. Germline assignment: CDR1 SGHTA and CDR2 FQGNSA. CDR3 bases: TGTGCCAGCAGCTTAGGGACAGACAGCACTGAAGCTTTCTTT. It specifies CASSLGTDSTEAFF.

The rearrangement joins TRBV5-1 to TRBJ2-5; 9 positions agree with TRBD1. This CDR3 comprises 15 residues. V lost 4 bases to trimming and J lost 4 bases; unmatched junction nucleotides: 8. Looked up from germline, CDR1 is SGHRS and CDR2 is YFSETQ. In nucleotides, the CDR3 is TGCGCCAGCAGCCTTGGACAGGGGCAGTCAGAGACCCAGTACTTC. Translating gives CASSLGQGQSETQYF.

CDR3: CASSVRGSGNTIYF. The CDR3 DNA is TGTGCCAGCAGTGTCAGGGGCTCTGGAAACACCATATATTTT. The chain recombines TRBV27 with TRBJ1-3, with D perhaps matching TRBD1 (6 bases). Trimming removed 5 bases from V and 0 bases from J, with 8 bases in between. The length of the CDR3 is 14 residues. Germline loops: CDR1 MNHEY, CDR2 SMNVEV (reference sequence).

In this sample, this clone turned up once. The rearrangement joins TRBV7-9 to TRBJ1-1; tentatively, D is TRBD1 (5 bases). The CDR3 spans 11 residues. Trimming left V 8 bases short and J 7 bases short, with 11 bases between. CDR1 and CDR2 from the germline V gene are SEHNR and FQNEAQ (reference sequence). The CDR3 reads CASSDSYEAFF. The CDR3 DNA reads as TGTGCCAGCTCCGACAGCTATGAAGCTTTCTTT.

V usage is TRBV11-2 and J usage is TRBJ2-5, with D possibly being TRBD2 (5 bases). The germline V gene has CDR1 SGHAT and CDR2 FQNNGV. This CDR3 is 15 amino acids long. V was clipped by 5 bases and J by 0 bases, with 13 bases between them. The CDR3 region has the DNA TGTGCCAGCAGCCAAAGTGGGAGCTACCAAGAGACCCAGTACTTC. It specifies CASSQSGSYQETQYF.

The rearrangement links TRBV29-1 to TRBJ2-1, with a possible D match to TRBD2 (6 bases). CDR3 length: 14 residues. Trimming stripped 7 bases from V and 7 bases from J, with 20 bases between. Germline CDR1 is SQVTM and CDR2 is ANQGSEA. CDR3 in DNA: TGCAGCGCCCCGGACGGGGGACCTCTAAATGAGCAGTTCTTC. This gives the protein CSAPDGGPLNEQFF.

This clone was picked up a small number of times. The chain combines TRBV11-2 with TRBJ1-3; 9 nucleotides agree with TRBD1. Germline V lookup: CDR1 SGHAT, CDR2 FQNNGV. This CDR3 has 16 residues. V shed 1 base and J 4 bases; nucleotides not matched to a gene: 5. The CDR3 protein is CASSLAGTGLGNTIYF. CDR3 DNA sequence: TGTGCCAGCAGCTTAGCCGGGACAGGGCTGGGAAACACCATATATTTT.